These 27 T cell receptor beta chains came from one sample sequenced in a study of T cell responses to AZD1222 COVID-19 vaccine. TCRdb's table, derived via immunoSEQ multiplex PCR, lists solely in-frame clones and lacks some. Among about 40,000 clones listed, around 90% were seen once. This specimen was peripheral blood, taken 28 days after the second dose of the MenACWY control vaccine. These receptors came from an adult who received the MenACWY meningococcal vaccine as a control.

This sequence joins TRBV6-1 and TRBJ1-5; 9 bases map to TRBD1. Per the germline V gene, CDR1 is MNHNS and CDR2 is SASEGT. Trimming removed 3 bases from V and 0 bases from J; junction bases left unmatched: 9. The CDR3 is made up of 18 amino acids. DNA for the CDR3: TGTGCCAGCAGTGACCCAGGGACAGGGCTATATAGCAATCAGCCCCAGCATTTT. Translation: CASSDPGTGLYSNQPQHF.

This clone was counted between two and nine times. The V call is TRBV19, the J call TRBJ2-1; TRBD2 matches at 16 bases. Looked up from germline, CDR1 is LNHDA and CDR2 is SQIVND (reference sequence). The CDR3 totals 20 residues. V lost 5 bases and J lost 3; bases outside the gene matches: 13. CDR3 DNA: TGTGCCAGTAGTTCGCCTCCGGGACTAGCGGGAGGGCCGATCTACAATGAGCAGTTCTTC. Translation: CASSSPPGLAGGPIYNEQFF.

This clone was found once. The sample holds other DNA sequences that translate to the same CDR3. Written as DNA, the CDR3 is TGTGCCAGCAGTCTCCAGGGTTACGAGCAGTACTTC. It is translated as CASSLQGYEQYF. The chain couples TRBV28 to TRBJ2-7, with D perhaps matching TRBD1 (5 bases). From germline, CDR1 is MDHEN and CDR2 SYDVKM. This CDR3 has 12 residues. V was shortened by 5 bases and J by 4 bases, with 9 bases between the two germline ends.

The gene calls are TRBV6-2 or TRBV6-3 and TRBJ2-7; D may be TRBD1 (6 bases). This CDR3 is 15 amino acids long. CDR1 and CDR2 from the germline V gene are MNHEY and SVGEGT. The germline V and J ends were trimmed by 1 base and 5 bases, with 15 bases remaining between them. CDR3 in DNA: TGTGCCAGCAGTTACTTCCGGGACACCGGGCACGAGCAGTACTTC. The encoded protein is CASSYFRDTGHEQYF.

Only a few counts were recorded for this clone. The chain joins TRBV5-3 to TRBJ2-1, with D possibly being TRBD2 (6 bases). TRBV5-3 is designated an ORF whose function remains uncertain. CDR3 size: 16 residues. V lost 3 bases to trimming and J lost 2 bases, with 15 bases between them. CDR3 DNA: TGTGCCAGAAGCTCACACGGGGTAGCGGCCTACAATGAGCAGTTCTTC. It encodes CARSSHGVAAYNEQFF.

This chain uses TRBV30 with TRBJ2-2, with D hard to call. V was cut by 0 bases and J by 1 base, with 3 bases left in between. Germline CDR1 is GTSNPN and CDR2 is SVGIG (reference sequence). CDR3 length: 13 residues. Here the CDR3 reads CAWSVGNTGELFF. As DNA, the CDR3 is TGTGCCTGGAGTGTAGGGAACACCGGGGAGCTGTTTTTT.

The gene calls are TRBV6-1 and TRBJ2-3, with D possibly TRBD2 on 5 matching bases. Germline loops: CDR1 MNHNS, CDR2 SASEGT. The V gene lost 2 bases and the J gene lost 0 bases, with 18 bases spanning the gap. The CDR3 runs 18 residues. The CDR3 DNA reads TGTGCCAGCAGTGAATGGATTGTGAGGGAAATTAGCACAGATACGCAGTATTTT. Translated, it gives CASSEWIVREISTDTQYF.

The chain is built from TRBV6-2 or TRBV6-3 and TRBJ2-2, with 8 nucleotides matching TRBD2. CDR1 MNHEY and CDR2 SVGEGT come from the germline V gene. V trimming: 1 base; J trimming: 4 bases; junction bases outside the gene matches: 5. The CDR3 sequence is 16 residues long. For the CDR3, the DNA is TGTGCCAGCAGTTACTTGTCCCTAGCGGGCACCGGGGAGCTGTTTTTT. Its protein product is CASSYLSLAGTGELFF.

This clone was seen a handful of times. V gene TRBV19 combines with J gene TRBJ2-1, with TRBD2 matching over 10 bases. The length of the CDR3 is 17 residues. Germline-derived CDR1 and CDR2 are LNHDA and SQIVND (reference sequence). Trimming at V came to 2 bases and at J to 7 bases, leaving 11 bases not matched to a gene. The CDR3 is CASSIPGASGSNNEQFF. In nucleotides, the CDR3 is TGTGCCAGTAGTATACCGGGGGCTAGCGGGAGTAATAATGAGCAGTTCTTC.

CDR3 loop: CATSRDSGAAGQPQHF. The DNA for the CDR3 is TGTGCCACCAGCAGAGATTCTGGGGCTGCGGGGCAGCCCCAGCATTTT. The chain has TRBV15 and TRBJ1-5; D may be TRBD1 (5 bases). CDR1 is LNHNV and CDR2 is YYDKDF in the germline V gene (reference sequence). The CDR3 totals 16 residues. Trimming left V 0 bases short and J 7 bases short, with 16 bases between.

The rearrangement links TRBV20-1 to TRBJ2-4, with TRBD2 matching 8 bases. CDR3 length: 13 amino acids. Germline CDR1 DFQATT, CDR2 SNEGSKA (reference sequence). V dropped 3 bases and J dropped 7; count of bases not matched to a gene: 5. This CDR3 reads CSASLAGGNIQYF. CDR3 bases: TGCAGTGCTAGTTTGGCGGGGGGCAACATTCAGTACTTC.

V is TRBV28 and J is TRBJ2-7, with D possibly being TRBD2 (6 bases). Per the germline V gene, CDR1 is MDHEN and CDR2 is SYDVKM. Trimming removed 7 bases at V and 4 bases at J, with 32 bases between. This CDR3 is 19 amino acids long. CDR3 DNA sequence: TGTGCCAGCATAGCAGGAAAGCGGGCCTCAGCCCCACTCTTGTACGAGCAGTACTTC. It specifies CASIAGKRASAPLLYEQYF.

The CDR3 region is CASSFETGRGTRNTEAFF. CDR3 sequence (DNA): TGTGCCAGCAGCTTTGAGACAGGGAGGGGAACGAGGAACACTGAAGCTTTCTTT. The genes are TRBV7-9 and TRBJ1-1; TRBD1 matches at 7 bases. In germline, CDR1 is SEHNR, CDR2 FQNEAQ (reference sequence). Trimming removed 3 bases from V and 1 base from J; junction bases left unmatched: 14. This CDR3 has 18 amino acids.

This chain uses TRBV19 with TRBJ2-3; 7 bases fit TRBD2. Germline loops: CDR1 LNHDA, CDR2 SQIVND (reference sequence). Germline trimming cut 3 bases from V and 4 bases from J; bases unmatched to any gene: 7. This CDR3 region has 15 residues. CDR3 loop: CASSMGGGPPDTQYF. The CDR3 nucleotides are TGTGCCAGTAGTATGGGGGGAGGGCCTCCAGATACGCAGTATTTT. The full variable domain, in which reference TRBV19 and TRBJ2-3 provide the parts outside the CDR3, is DGGITQSPKYLFRKEGQNVTLSCEQNLNHDAMYWYRQDPGQGLRLIYYSQIVNDFQKGDIAEGYSVSREKKESFPLTVTSAQKNPTAFYLCASSMGGGPPDTQYFGPGTRLTVL.

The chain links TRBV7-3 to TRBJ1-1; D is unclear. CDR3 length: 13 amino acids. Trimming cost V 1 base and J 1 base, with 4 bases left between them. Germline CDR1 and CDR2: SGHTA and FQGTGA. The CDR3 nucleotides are TGTGCCAGCAGCTTAAATAAGAACACTGAAGCTTTCTTT. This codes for CASSLNKNTEAFF.

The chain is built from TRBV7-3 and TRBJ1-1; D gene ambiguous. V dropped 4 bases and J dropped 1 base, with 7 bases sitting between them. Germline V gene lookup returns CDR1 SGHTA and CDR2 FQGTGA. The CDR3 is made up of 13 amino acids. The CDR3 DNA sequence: TGTGCCAGCAGCTACGAGCAGAACACTGAAGCTTTCTTT. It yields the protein CASSYEQNTEAFF.

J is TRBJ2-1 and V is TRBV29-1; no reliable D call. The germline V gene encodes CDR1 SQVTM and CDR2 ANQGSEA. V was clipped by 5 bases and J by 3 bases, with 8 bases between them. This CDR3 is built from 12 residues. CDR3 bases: TGCAGCGTTTATACTGTCTACAATGAGCAGTTCTTC. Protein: CSVYTVYNEQFF.

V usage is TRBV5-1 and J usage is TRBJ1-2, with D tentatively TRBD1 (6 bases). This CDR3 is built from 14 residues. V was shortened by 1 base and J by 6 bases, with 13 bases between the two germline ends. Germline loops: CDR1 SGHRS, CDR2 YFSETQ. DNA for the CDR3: TGCGCCAGCAGCTTGAATGGGGGGCGGGATGGCTACACCTTC. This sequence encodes CASSLNGGRDGYTF.

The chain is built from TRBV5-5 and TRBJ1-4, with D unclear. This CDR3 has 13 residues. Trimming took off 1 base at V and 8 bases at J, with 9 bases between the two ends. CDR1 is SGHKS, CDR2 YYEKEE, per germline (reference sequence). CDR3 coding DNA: TGTGCCAGCAGCTTGTTGTCGGGGGAAAAACTGTTTTTT. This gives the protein CASSLLSGEKLFF. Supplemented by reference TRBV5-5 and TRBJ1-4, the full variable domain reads DAGVTQSPTHLIKTRGQQVTLRCSPISGHKSVSWYQQVLGQGPQFIFQYYEKEERGRGNFPDRFSARQFPNYSSELNVNALLLGDSALYLCASSLLSGEKLFFGSGTQLSVL.

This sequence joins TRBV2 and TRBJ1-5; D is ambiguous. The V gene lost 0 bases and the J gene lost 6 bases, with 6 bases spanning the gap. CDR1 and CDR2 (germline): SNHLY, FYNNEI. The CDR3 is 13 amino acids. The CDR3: CASSEAPIQPQHF. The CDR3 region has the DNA TGTGCCAGCAGTGAAGCACCAATTCAGCCCCAGCATTTT.

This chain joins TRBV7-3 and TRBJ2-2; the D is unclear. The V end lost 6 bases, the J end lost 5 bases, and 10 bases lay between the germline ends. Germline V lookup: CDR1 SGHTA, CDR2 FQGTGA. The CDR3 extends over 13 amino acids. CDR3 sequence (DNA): TGTGCCAGCAGTCAAACGGCGACCGGGGAGCTGTTTTTT. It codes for CASSQTATGELFF.

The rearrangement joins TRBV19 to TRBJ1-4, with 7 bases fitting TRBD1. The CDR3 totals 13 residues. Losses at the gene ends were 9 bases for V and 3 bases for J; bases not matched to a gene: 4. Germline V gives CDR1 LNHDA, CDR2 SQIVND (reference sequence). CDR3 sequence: CASSGTANEKLFF. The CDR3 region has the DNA TGTGCCAGCAGCGGGACAGCTAATGAAAAACTGTTTTTT.

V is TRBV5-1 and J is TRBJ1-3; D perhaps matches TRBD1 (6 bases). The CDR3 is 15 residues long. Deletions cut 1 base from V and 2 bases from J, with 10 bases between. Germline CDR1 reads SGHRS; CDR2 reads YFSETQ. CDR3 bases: TGCGCCAGCAGCTTGCGTAACAGGGCTGGAAACACCATATATTTT. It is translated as CASSLRNRAGNTIYF.

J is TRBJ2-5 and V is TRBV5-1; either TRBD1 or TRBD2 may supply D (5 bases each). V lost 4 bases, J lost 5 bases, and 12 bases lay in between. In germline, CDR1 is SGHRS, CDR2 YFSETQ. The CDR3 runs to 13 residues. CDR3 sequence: CASSLRGAETQYF. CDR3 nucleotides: TGCGCCAGCAGCCTGCGAGGGGCTGAGACCCAGTACTTC. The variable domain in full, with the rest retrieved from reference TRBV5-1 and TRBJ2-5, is KAGVTQTPRYLIKTRGQQVTLSCSPISGHRSVSWYQQTPGQGLQFLFEYFSETQRNKGNFPGRFSGRQFSNSRSEMNVSTLELGDSALYLCASSLRGAETQYFGPGTRLLVL.

The CDR3 loop is CASSVEGLSTGELFF. CDR3 DNA: TGTGCCAGCAGCGTAGAGGGACTATCGACCGGGGAGCTGTTTTTT. This rearrangement joins TRBV9 to TRBJ2-2; 7 bases line up with TRBD2. In germline, CDR1 is SGDLS, CDR2 YYNGEE. The CDR3 is made up of 15 amino acids. With V trimmed by 0 bases and J by 5 bases, 4 bases remained unmatched.

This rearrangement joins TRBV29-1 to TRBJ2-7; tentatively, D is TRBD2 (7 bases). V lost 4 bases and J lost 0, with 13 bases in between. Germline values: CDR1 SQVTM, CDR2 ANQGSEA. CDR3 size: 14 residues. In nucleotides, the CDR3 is TGCAGCGTTGGAAACGCGGGGGCCTCCTACGAGCAGTACTTC. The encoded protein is CSVGNAGASYEQYF.

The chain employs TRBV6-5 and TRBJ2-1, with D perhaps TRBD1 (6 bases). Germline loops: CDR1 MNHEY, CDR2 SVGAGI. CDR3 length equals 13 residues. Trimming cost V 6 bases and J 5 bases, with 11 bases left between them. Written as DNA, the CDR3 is TGTGCCAGCAGGAGACAGGCTGACAATGAGCAGTTCTTC. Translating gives CASRRQADNEQFF.